This TCR beta chain stems from a study of blood T cells in healthy people across ages. Study conclusions and caveats: Long-lived donors exceeded aged donors in naive CD4+ cells and diversity. Per million T cells, TCR beta diversity dropped roughly linearly as age increased.

Points on this clonotype: Its antigen is not known.

Next came a second PCR, run for about 6 to 12 cycles, which used a sample-barcoded 5' primer along with a J-beta primer mix. TCRdb used MiXCR to reprocess the 5' RACE reads, holding one entry per CDR3 protein. This repertoire shows about 930,000 distinct CDR3 sequences, about 28% found once; its top ten account for 10%. The sample was also reused in another study, on T cells of mothers and their children. That source adds: Slightly higher overlap, not significant, was seen in related mother-child pairs than in unrelated pairs.

This TCR was recovered from a middle-aged woman in good health. The material sequenced was blood.

CDR3 DNA sequence: TGTGCCAGCAGCCCCGCAGGGACAGGGCGACTTACTAGCTCTGGGGCCAACGTCCTGACTTTC. Residues: CASSPAGTGRLTSSGANVLTF. V and J are TRBV11-2 and TRBJ2-6; 9 bases fit TRBD1. With V trimmed by 5 bases and J by 0 bases, 17 bases remained unmatched. The germline V gene encodes CDR1 SGHAT and CDR2 FQNNGV. CDR3 length equals 21 residues.